This T cell receptor (beta chain) was found in a study of cytomegalovirus exposure and HLA in healthy donors. For the study at large: The roughly 120 validation repertoires, a later analysis reported, used the same platform as the approximately 700 first-cohort repertoires.

The table came from immunoSEQ multiplex PCR; TCRdb's copy has only in-frame clones and leaves some out. Of tens of thousands of clones in the sample, about 96% were seen once. Germline loops: CDR1 MNHEY, CDR2 SMNVEV (reference sequence). V was cut by 6 bases and J by 5 bases, with 17 bases left in between. This CDR3 is built from 14 residues. Study-wide findings and caveats: The study flagged some 170 TCR beta chains as cytomegalovirus-associated. According to reports, the classifier identified cytomegalovirus status with high specificity and sensitivity.

Concerning this clone: Antigen unknown.

The origin of this receptor is a woman between 18 and 30 years old in good health and CMV-seronegative. Sample: PBMCs. The chain combines TRBV27 with TRBJ2-7; D perhaps matches TRBD1 (6 bases). The CDR3 loop reads CASRGDTAYNEQYF. In DNA form, the CDR3 reads TGTGCCAGCAGGGGGGACACCGCCTACAACGAGCAGTACTTC.